Listed below are T cell receptor beta chains from one sample, sequenced in a study of human T cells and chemical hapten exposure. TCRdb reprocessed the RACE reads with MiXCR, giving one entry per CDR3 protein. The table records around 300,000 distinct CDR3 sequences, 5.5% of them present only once. The sequences come from whole blood, collected in connection with sensitization to the hapten diphenylcyclopropenone (DPC). The receptors here all came from a woman younger than 30 with alopecia areata. Some clones in this sample may be carry-over from other donors' samples. The CDR3 runs from the conserved cysteine through the conserved F or W. The order of the fields is V gene, D gene, clone size, J gene, CDR3 DNA, CDR3 protein. A D gene is named only where the DNA matches it firmly. Size is stated for part of the rows, as once, few or many counts, or as a class when the clone is expanded.

TRBV3-1	.	.	TRBJ2-4	TGTGCCAGCGGGGGGGGCGCCGACATTCAGTACTTC	CASGGGADIQYF
TRBV9	.	many	TRBJ2-3	TGTGCCAGCAGCGTCCAGGGGGGCCCGGATACGCAGTATTTT	CASSVQGGPDTQYF
TRBV4-3	.	.	TRBJ2-7	TGCGCCAGCAGCCAAGATTGGCCCCCCGGCCCATACGAGCAGTACTTC	CASSQDWPPGPYEQYF
TRBV6-1	.	many	TRBJ1-5	TGTGCCAGCAGGGAGGGGAACAATCAGCCCCAGCATTTT	CASREGNNQPQHF
TRBV20-1	.	.	TRBJ2-5	TGCAGTGCTCCCCAGTGGGATCCGGAAGAGACCCAGTACTTC	CSAPQWDPEETQYF
TRBV21-1	.	many	TRBJ1-6	TGTGCCAGCAGCAAGAGTGGGAGCTCCTATAATTCACCCCTCCACTTT	CASSKSGSSYNSPLHF
TRBV7-9	.	few	TRBJ2-3	TGTGCCAGCAGCACCCATCACAGGCCTCCCACAGATACGCAGTATTTT	CASSTHHRPPTDTQYF
TRBV18	.	.	TRBJ1-2	TGTGCCAGCTCACCGTCGGCAGGGGAGGGCTATGGCTACACCTTC	CASSPSAGEGYGYTF
TRBV2	.	many	TRBJ2-2	TGTGCCAGCAGCGCCTTCTTACCGTCGAACACCGGGGAGCTGTTTTTT	CASSAFLPSNTGELFF
TRBV6-1	.	many	TRBJ2-7	TGTGCCAGCAGGGTCGAGGTCCATAGCTCCTACGAGCAGTACTTC	CASRVEVHSSYEQYF
TRBV5-4	TRBD1	many	TRBJ1-2	TGTGCCAGCAGCTCCCCGGGACAGGGGGCGCATGGCTACACCTTC	CASSSPGQGAHGYTF
TRBV12-3/TRBV12-4	.	.	TRBJ1-5	TGTGCCAGCAGTTCCCTCGGGGGACCGGGGGCCGGTAACAATCAGCCCCAGCATTTT	CASSSLGGPGAGNNQPQHF
TRBV6-5	.	many	TRBJ1-3	TGTGCCAGCAGTTACTCGAGGTCTTACTTGAGCTCTGGAAACACCATATATTTT	CASSYSRSYLSSGNTIYF
TRBV6-5	.	few	TRBJ1-5	TGTGCCAGCAGTCCAGACAGGCCCGAGAGTCAGCCCCAGCATTTT	CASSPDRPESQPQHF
TRBV7-8	.	many	TRBJ1-5	TGTGCCAGCAGACCGCGAGGTAGCAATCAGCCCCAGCATTTT	CASRPRGSNQPQHF
TRBV28	.	many	TRBJ1-5	TGTGCCAGCCGATCCACCAATCAGCCCCAGCATTTT	CASRSTNQPQHF
TRBV7-2	.	many	TRBJ2-3	TGTGCCAGCAGCTTTGCCCACACAGATACGCAGTATTTT	CASSFAHTDTQYF
TRBV4-3	TRBD1	many	TRBJ2-3	TGCGCCAGCAGCCAGGACAGGGTGAATACGCAGTATTTT	CASSQDRVNTQYF
TRBV27	TRBD1	many	TRBJ1-4	TGTGCCAGCAGGACAGGGGTTGCTGGTAATGAAAAACTGTTTTTT	CASRTGVAGNEKLFF
TRBV12-3/TRBV12-4	.	few	TRBJ2-4	TGTGCCAGCAGTCAACCGGGGGTAAAGTACTTC	CASSQPGVKYF
TRBV7-8	.	.	TRBJ1-4	TGTGCCAGCAGCTCCGGACTGAATGAAAAACTGTTTTTT	CASSSGLNEKLFF
TRBV7-9	.	many	TRBJ1-2	TGTGCCAGCAGCAATACTCAGGACACTAACTATGGCTACACCTTC	CASSNTQDTNYGYTF
TRBV4-2	.	few	TRBJ2-7	TGTGCCAGCAGCCAAGTTGGGGGCAGGGGAGTGCACGTGCAGTACTTC	CASSQVGGRGVHVQYF
TRBV18	.	many	TRBJ1-1	TGTGCCAGCTCACTTACTCTCGCCCAGAACACTGAAGCTTTCTTT	CASSLTLAQNTEAFF
TRBV20-1	TRBD2	many	TRBJ2-3	TGCAGTGCCCAACCCCGGGGGGGCCTAAGCACAGATACGCAGTATTTT	CSAQPRGGLSTDTQYF
TRBV12-3/TRBV12-4	.	.	TRBJ2-1	TGTGCCAGCAGTTTGGTGGGCTTGGGGCACAATGAGCAGTTCTTC	CASSLVGLGHNEQFF
TRBV3-1	.	.	TRBJ1-3	TGTGCCAGCAGCCCTAGACTGAGCTCTGGAAACACCATATATTTT	CASSPRLSSGNTIYF
TRBV7-2	.	many	TRBJ2-5	TGTGCCAGCAGCTCGGGGGAGACCCAGTACTTC	CASSSGETQYF
TRBV6-2/TRBV6-3	.	many	TRBJ2-3	TGTGCCAGCAGTCCTCTTTCGGGTCAGCAGTATTTT	CASSPLSGQQYF
TRBV7-9	.	.	TRBJ2-7	TGTGCCAGCAGCTTAGGAGTGAGCCAGGGTCTGGACGAGCAGTACTTC	CASSLGVSQGLDEQYF
TRBV6-2/TRBV6-3	.	many	TRBJ1-1	TGTGCCAGCAGTAGACAGATCATGAACACTGAAGCTTTCTTT	CASSRQIMNTEAFF
TRBV4-1	.	few	TRBJ2-1	TGCGCCAGCAGCCTAAGCGCGGGGACCTACAATGAGCAGTTCTTC	CASSLSAGTYNEQFF
TRBV7-2	.	few	TRBJ1-2	TGTGCCAGCAGCTCGGACGCATCCCGCTATGGCTACACCTTC	CASSSDASRYGYTF
TRBV6-2/TRBV6-3	.	once	TRBJ1-2	TGTCCCAGCAGTTACACAGGGAACTATGGCTACACCTTC	CPSSYTGNYGYTF
TRBV3-1	.	many	TRBJ2-2	TGTGCCAGCAGTCAGAGGACAACCCTAGGATCCGGGGAGCTGTTTTTT	CASSQRTTLGSGELFF
TRBV7-9	.	.	TRBJ2-3	TGTGCCAGCAGCCCCCCCGGGGGCCACACAGATACGCAGTATTTT	CASSPPGGHTDTQYF
TRBV29-1	.	few	TRBJ1-2	TGCAGCGTTGAGACATCAGGGTATGGCTACACCTTC	CSVETSGYGYTF
TRBV28	TRBD1	many	TRBJ2-5	TGTGCCAGCAGGAGAGGACAGGAATATTTGTACCAAGAGACCCAGTACTTC	CASRRGQEYLYQETQYF
TRBV7-2	TRBD2	few	TRBJ2-7	TGTGCCAGCAGCTCTCTGCTAGCGGACTCCTACGAGCAGTACTTC	CASSSLLADSYEQYF
TRBV20-1	TRBD2	many	TRBJ2-2	TGCAGTGCTAAAGGGGGACTAGCGGGAGACACCGGGGAGCTGTTTTTT	CSAKGGLAGDTGELFF
TRBV3-1	.	few	TRBJ2-3	TGTGCCAGCAGCCCCTTCGCGGACACAGATACGCAGTATTTT	CASSPFADTDTQYF
TRBV6-6	.	many	TRBJ1-5	TGTGCCAGCAGTTACGGTGGGATTCAGCCCCAGCATTTT	CASSYGGIQPQHF
TRBV20-1	.	many	TRBJ1-1	TGCAGTGCTAGAGAATCAGGGCGGACGAACACTGAAGCTTTCTTT	CSARESGRTNTEAFF
TRBV6-2/TRBV6-3	TRBD1	few	TRBJ1-5	TGTGCCAGCACCGAGACAGGGCATCAGCCCCAGCATTTT	CASTETGHQPQHF
TRBV20-1	TRBD1	.	TRBJ2-1	TGCAGTGCTTTTCGGACAGGGTCACACTACAATGAGCAGTTCTTC	CSAFRTGSHYNEQFF
TRBV3-1	.	few	TRBJ1-2	TGTGCCAGCAGCCAGGCACAGGTTTATGGCTACACCTTC	CASSQAQVYGYTF